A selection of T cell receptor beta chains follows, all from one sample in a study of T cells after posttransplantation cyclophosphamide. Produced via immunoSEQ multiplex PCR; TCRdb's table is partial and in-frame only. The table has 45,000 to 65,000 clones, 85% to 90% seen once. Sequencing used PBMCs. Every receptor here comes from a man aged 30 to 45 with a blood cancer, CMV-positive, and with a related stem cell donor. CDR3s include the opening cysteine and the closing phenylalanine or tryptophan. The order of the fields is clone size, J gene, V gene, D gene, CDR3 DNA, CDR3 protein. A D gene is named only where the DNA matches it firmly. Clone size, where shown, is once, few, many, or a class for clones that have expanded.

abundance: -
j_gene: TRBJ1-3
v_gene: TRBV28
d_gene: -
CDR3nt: TGTGCCAGCAGTACGACCGGGAGGACCATATATTTT
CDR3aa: CASSTTGRTIYF

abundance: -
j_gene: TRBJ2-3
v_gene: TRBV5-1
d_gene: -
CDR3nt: TGCGCCAGCCAAATCACAGATACGCAGTATTTT
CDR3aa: CASQITDTQYF

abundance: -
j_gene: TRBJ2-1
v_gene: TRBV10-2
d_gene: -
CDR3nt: TGCGCCAGCAGTGAGTATGGACGGGGCTACAATGAGCAGTTCTTC
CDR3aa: CASSEYGRGYNEQFF

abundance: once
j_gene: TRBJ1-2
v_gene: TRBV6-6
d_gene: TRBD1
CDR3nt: TGTGCCAGCAGTCCGGGGACAGAGCCCTATGGCTACACCTTC
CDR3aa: CASSPGTEPYGYTF

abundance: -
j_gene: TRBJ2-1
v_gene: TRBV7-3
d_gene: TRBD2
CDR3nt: TGTGCCAGCAGCTCCACTAGCGGGCCGTACAATGAGCAGTTCTTC
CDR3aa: CASSSTSGPYNEQFF

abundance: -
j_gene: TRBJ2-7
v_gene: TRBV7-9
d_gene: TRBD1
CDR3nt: TGTGCCAGCAGCTTAATCGACAGGGGCGAGCAGTACTTC
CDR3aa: CASSLIDRGEQYF

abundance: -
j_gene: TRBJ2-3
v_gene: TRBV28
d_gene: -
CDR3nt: TGTGCCAGCAGTTTCTTGTCTCAGGGTCGGGATACGCAGTATTTT
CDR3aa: CASSFLSQGRDTQYF

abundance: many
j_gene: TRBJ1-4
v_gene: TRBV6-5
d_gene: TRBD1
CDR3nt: TGTGCCAGCAGCCGAACAGGGGCGCAGGAAAAACTGTTTTTT
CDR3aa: CASSRTGAQEKLFF

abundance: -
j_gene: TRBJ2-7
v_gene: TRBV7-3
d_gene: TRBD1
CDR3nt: TGTGCCAGCAGCTTCGGGACAGGGGGCTACGAGCAGTACTTC
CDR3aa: CASSFGTGGYEQYF

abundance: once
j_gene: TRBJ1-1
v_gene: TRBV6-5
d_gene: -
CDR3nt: TGTGCCAGCAGTTACTCAAACCAGATGAACACTGAAGCTTTCTTT
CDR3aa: CASSYSNQMNTEAFF

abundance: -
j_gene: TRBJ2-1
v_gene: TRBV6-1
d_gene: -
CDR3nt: TGTGCCAGCAGTGAAGCGTCGGAGAGGAATGAGCAGTTCTTC
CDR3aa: CASSEASERNEQFF

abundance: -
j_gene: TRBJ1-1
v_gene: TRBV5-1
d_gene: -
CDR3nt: TGCGCCAGCAGCGTGAACAGGCCCGAAGAAGCTTTCTTT
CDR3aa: CASSVNRPEEAFF

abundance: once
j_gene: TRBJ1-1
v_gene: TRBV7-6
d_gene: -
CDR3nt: TGTGCCAGCAGCTTAGCGGGAGACAACACTGAAGCTTTCTTT
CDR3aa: CASSLAGDNTEAFF

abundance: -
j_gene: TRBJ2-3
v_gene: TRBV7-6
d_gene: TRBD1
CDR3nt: TGTGCCAGCAGCCCACGACAGGGCAGCACAGATACGCAGTATTTT
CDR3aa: CASSPRQGSTDTQYF

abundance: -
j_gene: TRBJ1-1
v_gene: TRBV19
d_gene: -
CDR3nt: TGTGCCAGTAGTACCTCGGACACCGGAACGACTGAAGCTTTCTTT
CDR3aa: CASSTSDTGTTEAFF

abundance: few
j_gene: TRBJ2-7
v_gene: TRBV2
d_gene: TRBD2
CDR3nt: TGTGCCAGCGAGGGACTACGCCGGGGCGAGCAGTACTTC
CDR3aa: CASEGLRRGEQYF

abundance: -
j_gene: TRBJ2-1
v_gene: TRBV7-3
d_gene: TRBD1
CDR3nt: TGTGCCAGCAGCCCAGGACAGGGGGCGGATTACAATGAGCAGTTCTTC
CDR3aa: CASSPGQGADYNEQFF

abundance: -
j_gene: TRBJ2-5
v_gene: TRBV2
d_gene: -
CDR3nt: TGTGCCAGCAGTGATCAACAGTTTCAAGAGACCCAGTACTTC
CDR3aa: CASSDQQFQETQYF

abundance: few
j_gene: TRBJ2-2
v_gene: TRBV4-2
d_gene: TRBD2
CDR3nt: TGTGCCAGCAGCCACCTAGCGGGAGGCCCCGGGGAGCTGTTTTTT
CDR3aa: CASSHLAGGPGELFF

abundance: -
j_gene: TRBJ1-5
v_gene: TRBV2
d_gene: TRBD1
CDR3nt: TGTGCCAGCAATTTGGGACAGCCAGACAATCAGCCCCAGCATTTT
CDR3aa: CASNLGQPDNQPQHF

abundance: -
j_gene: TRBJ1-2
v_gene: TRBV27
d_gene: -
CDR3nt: TGTGCCAGCAGTTTAGGACTGTACTATGGCTACACCTTC
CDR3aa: CASSLGLYYGYTF

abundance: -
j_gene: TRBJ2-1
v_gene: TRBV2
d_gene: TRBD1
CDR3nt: TGTGCCAGCATCAGGGACAGGTCCTACAATGAGCAGTTCTTC
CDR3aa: CASIRDRSYNEQFF

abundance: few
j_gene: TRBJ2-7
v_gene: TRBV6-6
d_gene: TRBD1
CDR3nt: TGTGCCAGCAGGGGGACCGGGACAGGGACCCCCTACGAGCAGTACTTC
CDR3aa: CASRGTGTGTPYEQYF

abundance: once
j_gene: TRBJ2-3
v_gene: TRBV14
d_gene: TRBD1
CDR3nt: TGTGCCAGCAGCCAAATGGGACAGAATGTAGATACGCAGTATTTT
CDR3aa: CASSQMGQNVDTQYF

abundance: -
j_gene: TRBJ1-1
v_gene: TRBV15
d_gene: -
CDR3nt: TGTGCCACCAGCAGAGAGGAGGGGACGAACACTGAAGCTTTCTTT
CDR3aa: CATSREEGTNTEAFF

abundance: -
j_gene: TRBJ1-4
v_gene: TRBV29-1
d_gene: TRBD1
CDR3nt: TGCAGCGCCACAGGGGGGAATGAAAAACTGTTTTTT
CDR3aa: CSATGGNEKLFF

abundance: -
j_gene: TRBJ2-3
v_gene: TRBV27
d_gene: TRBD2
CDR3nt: TGTGCCAGCCGTCCGTTAGCGGGAGAAGATACGCAGTATTTT
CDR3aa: CASRPLAGEDTQYF

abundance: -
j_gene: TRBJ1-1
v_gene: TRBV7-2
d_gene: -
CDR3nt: TGTGCCAGCAGCCCACGACAGGCCGATAACACTGAAGCTTTCTTT
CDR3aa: CASSPRQADNTEAFF

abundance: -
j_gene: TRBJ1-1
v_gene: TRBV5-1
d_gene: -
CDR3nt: TGCGCCAGCAGCCCCGGCAGGGCAATGAACACTGAAGCTTTCTTT
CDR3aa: CASSPGRAMNTEAFF